This T cell receptor (beta chain) is from a study of CD8 T cells in ankylosing spondylitis. General study findings and limits: Earlier literature documents some of the motif variants in reactive arthritis synovial fluid and blood. The clones that were linked to disease were reported to be significantly enriched in matched synovial fluid samples from ankylosing spondylitis patients. One TCR beta motif, made up of 7 or 8 highly homologous variants, appeared characteristic of ankylosing spondylitis blood.

Quantitative 5'-RACE with molecular barcodes generated TCR beta libraries. MiXCR, applied by TCRdb to the 5' RACE reads, yields one record per CDR3 protein. This repertoire shows roughly 150,000 distinct CDR3 sequences, under 35% found once; its top ten account for approximately 5.9%. This CDR3 region has 16 residues. The germline V gene encodes CDR1 MDHEN and CDR2 SYDVKM. Trimming cost V 6 bases and J 6 bases; bases outside gene matches: 12. In regard to this clonotype: What it binds is unknown.

This clonotype was obtained from a male donor with ankylosing spondylitis. Input material: synovial fluid, either unsorted or a sorted T cell fraction (not recorded which). This chain joins TRBV28 and TRBJ2-1; TRBD2 agrees at 9 bases. CDR3 loop: CASRGQSGTSINEQFF. In nucleotides, the CDR3 is TGTGCCAGCAGAGGACAGTCCGGGACTAGCATCAATGAGCAGTTCTTC.